This section outlines one T cell receptor (beta chain) sequence together with its context. Germline is not matched at one junction end, which may reflect a read error. The tissue used was unsorted bulk material of roughly 17-31 mg. RNA and DNA were co-extracted from it with the AllPrep DNA/RNA mini kit. This CDR3 region has 11 residues. Germline CDR1 SGHNT, CDR2 YYREEE (reference sequence). This specimen belongs to a study of tumor-infiltrating lymphocytes in primary liver carcinoma. A primer matching the constant region was used to make TCR beta cDNA from approximately 500 ng of total RNA. Employing slightly modified ARM-PCR, three nested multiplex PCR rounds were run, and these gave rise to the TCR beta libraries. Primers for the first two PCR rounds were TRBV1-TRBV30 forward primers and a C-beta reverse primer (about 11 cycles per round). One entry per CDR3 protein results from TCRdb running MiXCR on the multiplex PCR reads. The sample holds more than 45,000 distinct CDR3 sequences, around 77% seen once.

The receptor's source is a man aged 35 to 55 with primary liver carcinoma and hepatitis B virus infection. The sequencing sample was made of liver tumor tissue from sampling region 5. The subset here: tumor region T5, tumor centre. The V call is TRBV5-4, the J call TRBJ2-1, with D unresolved. The CDR3 spells CARSSYKEQFF. The CDR3 nucleotides are TGTGCCCGCAGCTCCTACAAAGAGCAGTTCTTC. The variable domain in full, with the rest retrieved from reference TRBV5-4 and TRBJ2-1, is ETGVTQSPTHLIKTRGQQVTLRCSSQSGHNTVSWYQQALGQGPQFIFQYYREEENGRGNFPPRFSGLQFPNYSSELNVNALELDDSALYLCARSSYKEQFFGPGTRLTVL.